The entry below gives a single TCR beta chain sequence along with its context. Original data processing: Using reference gene primer amplification, nucleated cell counts were estimated. Using immunoSEQ multiplex PCR, the repertoire was profiled, and TCRdb retains in-frame clones only, with some absent. V and J calls and clone size are those listed in that table; D and trimming were worked out from the DNA. The sample carries roughly 100,000 clones, roughly 80% recorded once. This sample is part of a study of blood T cell repertoires in COVID-19. Germline-derived CDR1 and CDR2 are SGHDT and YYEEEE. CDR3 length: 17 residues. The V segment lost 4 bases and the J segment 3 bases; nucleotides outside the gene matches: 11.

V usage is TRBV5-6 and J usage is TRBJ1-1; 11 positions agree with TRBD1. This clonotype originated in a man older than 75 with active or convalescent COVID-19. The specimen sequenced was peripheral blood. Here the CDR3 reads CASSKDRGRGAYTEAFF. The CDR3 region has the DNA TGTGCCAGCAGCAAGGACAGGGGGCGCGGGGCATACACTGAAGCTTTCTTT.